One sample yielded the 5 T cell receptor beta chains listed below, sequenced in a study of blood T cell repertoires in COVID-19 (dated by TCRdb to about 2020). Library generation was performed with the immunoSEQ multiplex PCR assay. The source is immuneACCESS, and TCRdb retained only in-frame sequences with V and J called. Part of the clones is not carried over; for the studies checked, unresolved V genes explain less than half of this, and the remainder is unexplained. The sample table shows over 95,000 clones, and roughly 80% are seen once. The ten largest account for roughly 1.6% of the sample. Specimen: peripheral blood. The receptors shown here come from a man in his forties or fifties with acute or convalescent COVID-19.

V is TRBV5-1 and J is TRBJ1-2; D remains unclear. V dropped 3 bases and J dropped 11 bases, with 17 bases sitting between them. The CDR3 sequence is 13 residues long. Germline V gene sequence: CDR1 SGHRS, CDR2 YFSETQ. CDR3 nucleotides: TGCGCCAGCAGCTCCGAGGTTGACCCATTGTACACCTTC. Its translation is CASSSEVDPLYTF. The full variable domain, its missing parts supplied by reference TRBV5-1 and TRBJ1-2, is KAGVTQTPRYLIKTRGQQVTLSCSPISGHRSVSWYQQTPGQGLQFLFEYFSETQRNKGNFPGRFSGRQFSNSRSEMNVSTLELGDSALYLCASSSEVDPLYTFGSGTRLTVV.

This chain joins TRBV19 and TRBJ1-5, with 7 bases aligning to TRBD1. Trimming cost V 3 bases and J 3 bases; bases outside gene matches: 11. Per germline, CDR1 LNHDA and CDR2 SQIVND (reference sequence). The CDR3 runs 17 residues. DNA for the CDR3: TGTGCCAGTAGTATGTCGGGGACAGCCAGTCTCAATCAGCCCCAGCATTTT. It yields the protein CASSMSGTASLNQPQHF.

This clone has a handful of counts. The chain combines TRBV19 with TRBJ2-7; 14 positions agree with TRBD2. This CDR3 is built from 15 residues. V gave up 4 bases and J gave up 2 bases; unmatched junction bases: 1. In germline, CDR1 is LNHDA, CDR2 SQIVND (reference sequence). For the CDR3, the DNA is TGTGCCAGTAGTACGGGACTAGCGGGGGCCTACGAGCAGTACTTC. Translation gives CASSTGLAGAYEQYF.

The V gene is TRBV2, the J gene TRBJ2-5, with D perhaps TRBD1 (5 bases). Germline loops: CDR1 SNHLY, CDR2 FYNNEI. The CDR3 loop spans 14 amino acids. Trimming cost V 4 bases and J 2 bases, with 11 bases left between them. The CDR3 DNA reads as TGTGCCAGCAGTGCAAGGCAGGGACAAGAGACCCAGTACTTC. This sequence encodes CASSARQGQETQYF.

The J gene is TRBJ2-5, the V gene TRBV10-3, with 11 bases lining up with TRBD1. Germline V gene lookup returns CDR1 ENHRY and CDR2 SYGVKD. The CDR3 loop spans 14 amino acids. Trimming removed 6 bases from V and 3 bases from J; junction bases left unmatched: 3. The CDR3: CAISPGQGEETQYF. The CDR3 nucleotides are TGTGCCATCAGCCCGGGACAGGGGGAAGAGACCCAGTACTTC.